What follows are 5 T cell receptor beta chains derived from one specimen sequenced in a study of technical replicates of blood from a handful of donors. Generated by immunoSEQ multiplex PCR, the TCRdb table keeps only in-frame clones and is missing some. The sample holds fewer than 85,000 clones, just under 95% seen once. Sequenced: T cells isolated from PBMCs. The receptors originated from a human donor in good health.

This chain links TRBV19 with TRBJ1-6; 7 bases fit TRBD1. CDR3 length: 16 residues. Trimming took 4 bases from V and 7 from J; bases not matched to a gene: 10. Germline CDR1 LNHDA, CDR2 SQIVND (reference sequence). The CDR3 nucleotides are TGTGCCAGTAGTAAGGTGGCGACAGGGCTCAATTCACCCCTCCACTTT. Amino acid sequence: CASSKVATGLNSPLHF.

CDR3 protein: CASSSNFSPQHF. In nucleotides, the CDR3 is TGTGCCAGCAGCTCCAATTTTAGTCCCCAGCATTTT. The V and J genes are TRBV7-9 and TRBJ1-5; D remains unclear. Trimming removed 4 bases from V and 10 bases from J, with 11 bases in between. CDR1 is SEHNR, CDR2 FQNEAQ, per germline (reference sequence). The CDR3 has 12 amino acids.

The V gene is TRBV6-1, the J gene TRBJ1-4; D unresolved. The V gene's germline CDR1 is MNHNS and CDR2 SASEGT. The V gene lost 6 bases and the J gene lost 1 base, with 12 bases spanning the gap. CDR3 length: 15 residues. Written as DNA, the CDR3 is TGTGCCAGCAGGGACTGGTTAGTAACTAATGAAAAACTGTTTTTT. This codes for CASRDWLVTNEKLFF.

This clone came up once. The J gene is TRBJ1-1, the V gene TRBV5-1, with 7 bases fitting TRBD1. This CDR3 spans 13 amino acids. J gave up 2 bases and V 6 bases, and 4 bases lay outside the gene matches. Germline loops: CDR1 SGHRS, CDR2 YFSETQ. The CDR3 DNA reads TGCGCCAGCACCGGGACAGAAAACACTGAAGCTTTCTTT. Translation gives CASTGTENTEAFF. Variable domain in full (rest from reference TRBV5-1 and TRBJ1-1): KAGVTQTPRYLIKTRGQQVTLSCSPISGHRSVSWYQQTPGQGLQFLFEYFSETQRNKGNFPGRFSGRQFSNSRSEMNVSTLELGDSALYLCASTGTENTEAFFGQGTRLTVV.

The chain uses TRBV29-1 and TRBJ2-4; TRBD2 matches 8 bases. After removal of 6 bases from V and 0 bases from J, the junction contained 16 bases not matched to a gene. The CDR3 totals 18 residues. CDR1 is SQVTM and CDR2 is ANQGSEA in the germline V gene. The CDR3 nucleotides read TGCAGCGTCGTTTTCGGCGGGGGGTTTAATGTAGCCAAAAACATTCAGTACTTC. This translates into CSVVFGGGFNVAKNIQYF. The variable domain in full, completed from reference TRBV29-1 and TRBJ2-4, reads SAVISQKPSRDICQRGTSLTIQCQVDSQVTMMFWYRQQPGQSLTLIATANQGSEATYESGFVIDKFPISRPNLTFSTLTVSNMSPEDSSIYLCSVVFGGGFNVAKNIQYFGAGTRLSVL.